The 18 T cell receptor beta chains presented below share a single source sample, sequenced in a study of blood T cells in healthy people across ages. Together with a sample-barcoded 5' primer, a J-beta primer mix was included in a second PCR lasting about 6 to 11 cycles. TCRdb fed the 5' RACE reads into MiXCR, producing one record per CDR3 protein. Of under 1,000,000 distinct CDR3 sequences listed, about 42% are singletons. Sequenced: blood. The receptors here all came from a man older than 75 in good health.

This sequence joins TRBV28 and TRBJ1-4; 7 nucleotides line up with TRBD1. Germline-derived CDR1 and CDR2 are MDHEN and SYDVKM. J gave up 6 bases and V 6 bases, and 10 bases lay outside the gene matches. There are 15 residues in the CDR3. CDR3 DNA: TGTGCCAGCAGCATCGGGACAGATCAGGATGAAAAACTGTTTTTT. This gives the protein CASSIGTDQDEKLFF. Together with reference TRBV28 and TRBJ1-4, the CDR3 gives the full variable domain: DVKVTQSSRYLVKRTGEKVFLECVQDMDHENMFWYRQDPGLGLRLIYFSYDVKMKEKGDIPEGYSVSREKKERFSLILESASTNQTSMYLCASSIGTDQDEKLFFGSGTQLSVL.

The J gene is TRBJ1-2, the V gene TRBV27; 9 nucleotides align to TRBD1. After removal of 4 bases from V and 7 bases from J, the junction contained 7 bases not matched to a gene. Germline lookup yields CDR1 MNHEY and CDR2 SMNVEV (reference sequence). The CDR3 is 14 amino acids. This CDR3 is CASSSTGTGSGYTF. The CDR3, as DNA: TGTGCCAGCAGTTCAACCGGGACAGGGTCTGGCTACACCTTC.

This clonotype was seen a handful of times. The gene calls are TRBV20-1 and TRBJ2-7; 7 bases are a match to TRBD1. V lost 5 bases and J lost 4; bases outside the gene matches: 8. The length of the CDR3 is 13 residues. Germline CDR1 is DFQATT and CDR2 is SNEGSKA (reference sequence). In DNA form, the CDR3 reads TGCAGTGCTGCCCGGGACAGCTCTTACGAGCAGTACTTC. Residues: CSAARDSSYEQYF.

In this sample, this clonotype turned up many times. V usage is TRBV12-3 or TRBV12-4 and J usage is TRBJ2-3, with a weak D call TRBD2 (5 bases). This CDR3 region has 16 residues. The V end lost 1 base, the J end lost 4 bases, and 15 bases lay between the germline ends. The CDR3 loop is CASSLELSSGSDTQYF. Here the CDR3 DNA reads TGTGCCAGCAGTTTAGAATTGTCTTCGGGGTCAGATACGCAGTATTTT.

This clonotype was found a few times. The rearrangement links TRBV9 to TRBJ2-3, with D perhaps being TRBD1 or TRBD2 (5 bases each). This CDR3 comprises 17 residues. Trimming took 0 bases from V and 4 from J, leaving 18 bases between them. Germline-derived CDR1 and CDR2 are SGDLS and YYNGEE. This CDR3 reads CASSVVSGQYFADTQYF. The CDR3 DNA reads TGTGCCAGCAGCGTAGTGAGCGGACAATATTTCGCAGATACGCAGTATTTT.

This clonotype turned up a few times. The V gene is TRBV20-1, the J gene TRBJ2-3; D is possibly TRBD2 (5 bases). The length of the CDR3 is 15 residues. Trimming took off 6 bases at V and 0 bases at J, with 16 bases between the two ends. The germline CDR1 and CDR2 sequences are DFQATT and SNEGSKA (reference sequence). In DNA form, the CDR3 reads TGCAGTGCCCCGACTATCACGCCTAGCACAGATACGCAGTATTTT. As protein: CSAPTITPSTDTQYF.

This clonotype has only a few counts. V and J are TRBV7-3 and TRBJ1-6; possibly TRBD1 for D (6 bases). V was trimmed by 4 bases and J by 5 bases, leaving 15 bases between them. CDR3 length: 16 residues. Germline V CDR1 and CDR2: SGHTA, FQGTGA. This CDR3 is CASSWGAGRDNSPLHF. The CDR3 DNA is TGTGCCAGCAGCTGGGGGGCAGGGCGCGATAATTCACCCCTCCACTTT.

CDR3 in amino acids: CSASGDQQYF. For the CDR3, the DNA is TGCAGTGCTAGTGGGGACCAGCAGTACTTC. The genes are TRBV20-1 and TRBJ2-5, with D possibly being TRBD1 or TRBD2 (5 bases each). The CDR3 covers 10 residues. Germline V gives CDR1 DFQATT, CDR2 SNEGSKA (reference sequence). V lost 3 bases to trimming and J lost 11 bases, with 10 bases between them.

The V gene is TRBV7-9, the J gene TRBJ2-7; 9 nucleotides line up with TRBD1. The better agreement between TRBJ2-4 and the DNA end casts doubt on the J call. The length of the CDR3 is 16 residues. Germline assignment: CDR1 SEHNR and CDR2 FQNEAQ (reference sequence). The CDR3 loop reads CASSARDRDAKNIQYF. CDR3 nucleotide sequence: TGTGCCAGCAGCGCACGGGACAGGGACGCCAAAAACATTCAGTACTTC.

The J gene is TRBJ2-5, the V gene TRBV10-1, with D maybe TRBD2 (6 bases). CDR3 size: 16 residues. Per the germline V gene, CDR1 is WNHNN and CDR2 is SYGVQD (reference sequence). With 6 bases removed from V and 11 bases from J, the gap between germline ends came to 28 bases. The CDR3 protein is CASSPRAGTGSNEQYF. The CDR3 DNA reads TGCGCCAGCAGCCCCCGCGCCGGGACTGGCAGCAATGAGCAGTACTTC.

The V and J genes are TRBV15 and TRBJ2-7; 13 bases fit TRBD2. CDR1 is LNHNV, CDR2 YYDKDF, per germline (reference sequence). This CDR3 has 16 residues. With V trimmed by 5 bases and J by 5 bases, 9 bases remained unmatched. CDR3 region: CATSVPGTSGIDEQYF. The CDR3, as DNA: TGTGCCACCAGCGTACCCGGGACTAGCGGGATCGACGAGCAGTACTTC.

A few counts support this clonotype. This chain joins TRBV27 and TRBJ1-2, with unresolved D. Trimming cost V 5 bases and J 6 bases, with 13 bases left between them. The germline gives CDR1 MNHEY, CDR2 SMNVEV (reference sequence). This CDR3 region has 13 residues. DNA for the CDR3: TGTGCCAGCAGTACCCCGACCCTTAATGGCTACACCTTC. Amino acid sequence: CASSTPTLNGYTF.

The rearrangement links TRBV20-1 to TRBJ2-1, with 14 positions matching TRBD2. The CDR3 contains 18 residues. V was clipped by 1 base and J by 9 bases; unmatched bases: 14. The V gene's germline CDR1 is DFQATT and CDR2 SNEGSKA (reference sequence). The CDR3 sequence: CSARGVPGLAGDWGEQFF. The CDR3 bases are TGCAGTGCTAGAGGAGTACCGGGACTAGCGGGAGATTGGGGTGAGCAGTTCTTC.

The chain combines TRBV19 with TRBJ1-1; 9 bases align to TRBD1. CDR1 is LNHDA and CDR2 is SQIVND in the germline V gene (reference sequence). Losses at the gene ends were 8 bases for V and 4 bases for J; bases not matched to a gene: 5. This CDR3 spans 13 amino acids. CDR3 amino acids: CASSRTGATEAFF. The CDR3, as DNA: TGTGCCAGTTCCCGGACAGGGGCCACTGAAGCTTTCTTT.

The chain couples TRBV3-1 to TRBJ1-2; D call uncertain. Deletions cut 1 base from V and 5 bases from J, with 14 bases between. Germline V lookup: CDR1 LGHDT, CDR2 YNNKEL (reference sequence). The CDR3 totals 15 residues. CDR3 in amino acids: CASSQVVGVGYGYTF. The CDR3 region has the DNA TGTGCCAGCAGCCAAGTAGTTGGGGTTGGATATGGCTACACCTTC.

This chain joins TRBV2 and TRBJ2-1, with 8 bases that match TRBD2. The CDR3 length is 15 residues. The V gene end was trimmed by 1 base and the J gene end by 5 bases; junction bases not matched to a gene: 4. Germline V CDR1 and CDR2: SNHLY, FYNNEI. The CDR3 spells CASSEEHSGDNEQFF. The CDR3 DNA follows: TGTGCCAGCAGTGAAGAACATAGCGGGGACAATGAGCAGTTCTTC.

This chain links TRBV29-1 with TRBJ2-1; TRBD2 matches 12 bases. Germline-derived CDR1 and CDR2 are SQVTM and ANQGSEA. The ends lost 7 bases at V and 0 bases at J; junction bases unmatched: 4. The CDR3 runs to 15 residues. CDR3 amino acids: CSAPTSGSSYNEQFF. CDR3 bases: TGCAGCGCTCCGACTAGCGGGAGCTCCTACAATGAGCAGTTCTTC.

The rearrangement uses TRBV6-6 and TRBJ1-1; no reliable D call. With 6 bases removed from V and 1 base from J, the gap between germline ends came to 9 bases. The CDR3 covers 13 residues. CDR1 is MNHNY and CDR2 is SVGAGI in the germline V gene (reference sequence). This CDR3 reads CASRQLTNTEAFF. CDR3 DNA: TGTGCCAGCAGGCAACTTACGAACACTGAAGCTTTCTTT.